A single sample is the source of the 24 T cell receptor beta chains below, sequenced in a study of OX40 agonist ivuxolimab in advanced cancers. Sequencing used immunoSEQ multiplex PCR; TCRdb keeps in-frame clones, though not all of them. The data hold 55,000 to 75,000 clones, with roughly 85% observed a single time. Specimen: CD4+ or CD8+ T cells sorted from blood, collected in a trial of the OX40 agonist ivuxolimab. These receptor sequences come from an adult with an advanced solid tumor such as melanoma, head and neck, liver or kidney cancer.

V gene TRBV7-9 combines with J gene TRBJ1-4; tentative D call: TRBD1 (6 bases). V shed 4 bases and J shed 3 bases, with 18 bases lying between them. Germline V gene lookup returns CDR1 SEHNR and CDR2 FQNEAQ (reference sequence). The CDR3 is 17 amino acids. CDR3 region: CASSSPPGGLANEKLFF. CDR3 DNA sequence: TGTGCCAGCAGCTCCCCTCCCGGGGGCTTAGCTAATGAAAAACTGTTTTTT.

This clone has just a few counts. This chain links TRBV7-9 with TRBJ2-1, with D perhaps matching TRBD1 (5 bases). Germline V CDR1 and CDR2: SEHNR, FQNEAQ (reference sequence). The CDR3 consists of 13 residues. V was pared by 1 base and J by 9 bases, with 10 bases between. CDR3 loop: CASSLVGVGEQFF. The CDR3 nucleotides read TGTGCCAGCAGCTTAGTAGGGGTGGGTGAGCAGTTCTTC.

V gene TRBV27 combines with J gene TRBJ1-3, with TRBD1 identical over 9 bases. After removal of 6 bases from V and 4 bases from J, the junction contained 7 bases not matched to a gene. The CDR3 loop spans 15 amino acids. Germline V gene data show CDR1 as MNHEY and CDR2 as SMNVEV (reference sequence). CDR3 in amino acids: CASSRGQGRGNTIYF. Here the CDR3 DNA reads TGTGCCAGCAGCCGTGGACAGGGGCGCGGAAACACCATATATTTT.

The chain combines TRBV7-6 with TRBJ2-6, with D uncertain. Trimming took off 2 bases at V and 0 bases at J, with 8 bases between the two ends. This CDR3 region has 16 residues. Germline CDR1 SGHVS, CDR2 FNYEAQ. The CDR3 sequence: CASSLRPRSGANVLTF. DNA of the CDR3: TGTGCCAGCAGCTTACGGCCGCGCTCTGGGGCCAACGTCCTGACTTTC.

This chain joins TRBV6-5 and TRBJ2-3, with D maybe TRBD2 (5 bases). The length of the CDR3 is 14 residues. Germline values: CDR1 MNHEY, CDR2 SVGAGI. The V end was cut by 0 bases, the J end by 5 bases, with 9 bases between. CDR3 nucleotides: TGTGCCAGCAGTTACTCGGACCGGGGAGATACGCAGTATTTT. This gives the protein CASSYSDRGDTQYF.

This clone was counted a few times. CDR3 loop: CASSFEGYGYTF. DNA of the CDR3: TGTGCCAGCAGCTTTGAGGGCTATGGCTACACCTTC. V and J are TRBV7-2 and TRBJ1-2; D gene unclear. The ends were cut back, 3 bases at V and 4 bases at J, with 6 bases in the middle. The length of the CDR3 is 12 residues. CDR1 SGHTA and CDR2 FQGNSA come from the germline V gene.

CDR3 in DNA: TGTGCCGGTTCCGGGACTAGCCTGAACACCGGGGAGCTGTTTTTT. Translation gives CAGSGTSLNTGELFF. This chain uses TRBV5-4 with TRBJ2-2; TRBD2 matches 9 bases. With V trimmed by 10 bases and J by 1 base, 8 bases remained unmatched. Germline assignment: CDR1 SGHNT and CDR2 YYREEE (reference sequence). The CDR3 sequence is 15 residues long.

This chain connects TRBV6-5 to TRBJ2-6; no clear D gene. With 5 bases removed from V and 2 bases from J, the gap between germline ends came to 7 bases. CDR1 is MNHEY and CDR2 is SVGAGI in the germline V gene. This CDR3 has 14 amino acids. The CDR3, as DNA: TGTGCCAGCAGTCGAAATACTGGGGCCAACGTCCTGACTTTC. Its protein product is CASSRNTGANVLTF.

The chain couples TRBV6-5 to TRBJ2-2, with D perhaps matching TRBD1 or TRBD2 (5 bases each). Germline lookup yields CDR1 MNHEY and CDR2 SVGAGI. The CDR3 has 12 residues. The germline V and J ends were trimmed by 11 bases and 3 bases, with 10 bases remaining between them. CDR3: CAAGAYTGELFF. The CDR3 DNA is TGTGCCGCCGGGGCTTACACCGGGGAGCTGTTTTTT.

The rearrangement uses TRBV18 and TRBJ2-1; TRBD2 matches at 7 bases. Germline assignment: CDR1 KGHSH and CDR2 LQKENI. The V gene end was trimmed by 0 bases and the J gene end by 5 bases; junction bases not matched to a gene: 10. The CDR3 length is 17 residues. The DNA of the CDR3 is TGTGCCAGCTCACCACCGGGATCGGGGGGACGGAACAATGAGCAGTTCTTC. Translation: CASSPPGSGGRNNEQFF.

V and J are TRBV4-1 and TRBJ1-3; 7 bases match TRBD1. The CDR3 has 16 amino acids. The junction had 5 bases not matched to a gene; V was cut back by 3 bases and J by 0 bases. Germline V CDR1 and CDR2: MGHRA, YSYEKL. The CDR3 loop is CASSHLPGGSGNTIYF. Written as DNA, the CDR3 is TGCGCCAGCAGCCACCTCCCAGGGGGCTCTGGAAACACCATATATTTT.

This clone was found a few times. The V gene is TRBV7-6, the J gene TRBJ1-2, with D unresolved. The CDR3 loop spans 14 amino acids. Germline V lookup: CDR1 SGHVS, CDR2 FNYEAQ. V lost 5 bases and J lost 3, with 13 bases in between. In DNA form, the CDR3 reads TGTGCCAGCAGCCCGCGGGGTGGGGACTATGGCTACACCTTC. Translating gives CASSPRGGDYGYTF.

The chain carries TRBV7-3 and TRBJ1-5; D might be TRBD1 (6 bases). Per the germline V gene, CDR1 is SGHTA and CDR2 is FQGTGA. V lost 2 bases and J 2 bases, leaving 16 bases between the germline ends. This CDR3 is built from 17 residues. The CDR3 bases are TGTGCCAGCAGCTTAGACCTTGGGGGACATGGCAATCAGCCCCAGCATTTT. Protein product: CASSLDLGGHGNQPQHF.

The CDR3: CASSLGASSNYEQYF. CDR3 in DNA: TGTGCCAGCAGCTTAGGTGCTAGCAGCAACTACGAGCAGTACTTC. The chain carries TRBV7-2 and TRBJ2-7, with D possibly TRBD2 on 5 matching bases. V dropped 1 base and J dropped 3 bases, with 13 bases sitting between them. The length of the CDR3 is 15 residues. Germline V gene data show CDR1 as SGHTA and CDR2 as FQGNSA.

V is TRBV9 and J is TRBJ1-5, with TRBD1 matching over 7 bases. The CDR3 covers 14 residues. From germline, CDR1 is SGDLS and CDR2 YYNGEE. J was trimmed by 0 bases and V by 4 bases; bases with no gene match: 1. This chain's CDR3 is CASSRDSSNQPQHF. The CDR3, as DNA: TGTGCCAGCAGCCGGGACAGTAGCAATCAGCCCCAGCATTTT.

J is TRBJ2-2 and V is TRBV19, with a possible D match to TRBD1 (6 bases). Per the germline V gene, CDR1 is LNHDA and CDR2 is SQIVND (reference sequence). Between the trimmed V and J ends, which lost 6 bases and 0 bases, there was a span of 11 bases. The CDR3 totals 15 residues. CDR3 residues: CASRGHSANTGELFF. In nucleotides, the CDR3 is TGTGCCAGTAGGGGACATTCCGCGAACACCGGGGAGCTGTTTTTT.

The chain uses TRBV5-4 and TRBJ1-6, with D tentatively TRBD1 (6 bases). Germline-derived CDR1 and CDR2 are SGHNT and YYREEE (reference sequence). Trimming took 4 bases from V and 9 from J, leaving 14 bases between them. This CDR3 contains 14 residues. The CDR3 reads CASSQTGVASPLHF. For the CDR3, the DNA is TGTGCCAGCAGCCAGACAGGCGTTGCTTCACCCCTCCACTTT.

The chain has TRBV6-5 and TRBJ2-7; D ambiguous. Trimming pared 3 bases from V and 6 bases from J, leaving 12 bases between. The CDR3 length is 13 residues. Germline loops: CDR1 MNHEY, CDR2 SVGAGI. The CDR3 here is CASSYGQVTEQYF. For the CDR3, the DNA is TGTGCCAGCAGTTATGGGCAGGTTACCGAGCAGTACTTC.

The CDR3 protein is CASREGGTFSNQPQHF. The CDR3 DNA reads as TGTGCCAGCCGGGAGGGCGGGACATTTAGCAATCAGCCCCAGCATTTT. This chain uses TRBV2 with TRBJ1-5; D may be TRBD1 (6 bases). The CDR3 covers 16 residues. Trimming pared 8 bases from V and 0 bases from J, leaving 17 bases between. Germline loops: CDR1 SNHLY, CDR2 FYNNEI.

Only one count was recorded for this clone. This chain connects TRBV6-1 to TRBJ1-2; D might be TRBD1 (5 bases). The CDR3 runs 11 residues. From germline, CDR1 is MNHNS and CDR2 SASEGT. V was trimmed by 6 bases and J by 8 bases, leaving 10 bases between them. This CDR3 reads CASRQASGYTF. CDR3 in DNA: TGTGCCAGCAGACAGGCGTCGGGCTACACCTTC.

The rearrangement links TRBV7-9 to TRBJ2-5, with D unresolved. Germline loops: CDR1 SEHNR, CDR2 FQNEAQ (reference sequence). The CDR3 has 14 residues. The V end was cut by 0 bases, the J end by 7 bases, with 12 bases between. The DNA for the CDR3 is TGTGCCAGCAGCTTAGCGATGAGTACGGGGACCCAGTACTTC. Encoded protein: CASSLAMSTGTQYF.

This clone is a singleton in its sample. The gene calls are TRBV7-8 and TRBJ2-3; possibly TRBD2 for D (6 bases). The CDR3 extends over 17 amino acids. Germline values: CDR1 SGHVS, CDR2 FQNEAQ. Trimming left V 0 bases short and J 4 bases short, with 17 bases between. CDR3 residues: CASSLAGAGGYADTQYF. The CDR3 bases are TGTGCCAGCAGCTTAGCAGGGGCCGGGGGATACGCAGATACGCAGTATTTT.

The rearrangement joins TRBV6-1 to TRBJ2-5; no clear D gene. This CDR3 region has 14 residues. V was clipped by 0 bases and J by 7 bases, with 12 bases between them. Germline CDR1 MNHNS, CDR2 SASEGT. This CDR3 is CASSEAKSPRTQYF. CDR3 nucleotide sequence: TGTGCCAGCAGTGAAGCGAAGAGTCCCAGGACCCAGTACTTC.

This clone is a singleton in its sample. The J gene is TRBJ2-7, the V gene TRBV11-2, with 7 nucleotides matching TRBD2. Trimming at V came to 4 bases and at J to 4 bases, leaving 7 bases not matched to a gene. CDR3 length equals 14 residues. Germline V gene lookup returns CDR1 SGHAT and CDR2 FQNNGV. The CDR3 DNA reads TGTGCCAGCAGCTCAGGGCTTAGCGGGTACGAGCAGTACTTC. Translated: CASSSGLSGYEQYF.